Listed below are T cell receptor beta chains from one sample, sequenced in a study of T cell responses to AZD1222 COVID-19 vaccine. The method was immunoSEQ multiplex PCR; TCRdb's version includes in-frame clones alone and lacks a portion of them. This sample has 100,000 to 150,000 clones, with 90% found just once. Source: peripheral blood, taken on day 0 of MenACWY control vaccination. The receptors were sampled from an adult in good health. The CDR3 runs from the conserved cysteine through the conserved F or W. D genes are given only for firm matches. Clone size appears in some rows only: once, few, many, or a class for an expanded clone.

abundance: .
j_gene: TRBJ2-5
v_gene: TRBV24-1
d_gene: TRBD2
CDR3nt: TGTGCCACCAGTGTCTCAAGGGGAGGGTCTCAGGAGACCCAGTACTTC
CDR3aa: CATSVSRGGSQETQYF

abundance: .
j_gene: TRBJ2-5
v_gene: TRBV24-1
d_gene: TRBD1
CDR3nt: TGTGCCACCAGAGGGGGCGGCCAAGAGACCCAGTACTTC
CDR3aa: CATRGGGQETQYF

abundance: .
j_gene: TRBJ1-5
v_gene: TRBV28
d_gene: TRBD1
CDR3nt: TGTGCCAGCAGTTTTGGACAGGCTAATCAGCCCCAGCATTTT
CDR3aa: CASSFGQANQPQHF

abundance: .
j_gene: TRBJ1-1
v_gene: TRBV19
d_gene: .
CDR3nt: TGTGCCAGTAGTATAGGAGCAGGCCGCGGCACTGAAGCTTTCTTT
CDR3aa: CASSIGAGRGTEAFF

abundance: .
j_gene: TRBJ1-3
v_gene: TRBV9
d_gene: .
CDR3nt: TGTGCCAGCAGCAGGGGTAGCTCTGGAAACACCATATATTTT
CDR3aa: CASSRGSSGNTIYF

abundance: .
j_gene: TRBJ1-4
v_gene: TRBV3-1/TRBV3-2
d_gene: .
CDR3nt: TGTGCCAGCAGCGGCGATACTGAAAAACTGTTTTTT
CDR3aa: CASSGDTEKLFF

abundance: .
j_gene: TRBJ1-6
v_gene: TRBV3-1/TRBV3-2
d_gene: .
CDR3nt: TGTGCCAGCAGCCAAGACCGCCCCTACTATAATTCACCCCTCCACTTT
CDR3aa: CASSQDRPYYNSPLHF

abundance: .
j_gene: TRBJ2-2
v_gene: TRBV6-5
d_gene: .
CDR3nt: TGTGCCAGCAGTTACTCGAGGGAAGCCACCGGGGAGCTGTTTTTT
CDR3aa: CASSYSREATGELFF

abundance: .
j_gene: TRBJ1-4
v_gene: TRBV25-1
d_gene: TRBD1
CDR3nt: TGTGCCAGCAGTGAGGGGACAGGGGGGAGAGGTGAAAAACTGTTTTTT
CDR3aa: CASSEGTGGRGEKLFF

abundance: .
j_gene: TRBJ1-4
v_gene: TRBV7-9
d_gene: .
CDR3nt: TGTGCCAGCAGCTCCTGGGACTCGCGTACTAATGAAAAACTGTTTTTT
CDR3aa: CASSSWDSRTNEKLFF

abundance: .
j_gene: TRBJ1-2
v_gene: TRBV28
d_gene: .
CDR3nt: TGTGCCAGCAGTTTAGTCGGTCGGATCTATGGCTACACCTTC
CDR3aa: CASSLVGRIYGYTF

abundance: .
j_gene: TRBJ1-4
v_gene: TRBV2
d_gene: TRBD1
CDR3nt: TGTGCCGCGGCGGGGACAGCTAATGAAAAACTGTTTTTT
CDR3aa: CAAAGTANEKLFF

abundance: .
j_gene: TRBJ2-2
v_gene: TRBV5-6
d_gene: .
CDR3nt: TGTGCCAGCAGCGCTGACGACACCGGGGAGCTGTTTTTT
CDR3aa: CASSADDTGELFF

abundance: once
j_gene: TRBJ2-2
v_gene: TRBV28
d_gene: .
CDR3nt: TGTGCCAGCAAACACAGAGCTACGAACACCGGGGAGCTGTTTTTT
CDR3aa: CASKHRATNTGELFF

abundance: .
j_gene: TRBJ1-2
v_gene: TRBV3-1/TRBV3-2
d_gene: TRBD1
CDR3nt: TGTGCCAGCAGCCCTCCGGGACAGGGAATCACTAGTGGCTACACCTTC
CDR3aa: CASSPPGQGITSGYTF